The 23 T cell receptor beta chains listed next were all sequenced from one sample in a study of beta chain features in type 1 diabetes. The study reverse transcribed the entire isolated RNA, so it sequenced expressed TCRB transcripts. The data were produced by immunoSEQ multiplex PCR, yet TCRdb's version contains in-frame clones alone and is incomplete. Of around 300,000 clones listed, approximately 15% are singletons. The sequenced sample was central memory CD4+ T cells from blood. The receptors were sampled from a man aged 25-40 years in good health.

In its sample, this clone was seen a few times. This chain connects TRBV6-1 to TRBJ1-1; no definite D call. V was clipped by 5 bases and J by 8 bases, with 21 bases between them. From germline, CDR1 is MNHNS and CDR2 SASEGT. The CDR3 has 15 amino acids. CDR3 in DNA: TGTGCCAGCAGTTTTACAACTTCCGCGAGAGGAGAAGCTTTCTTT. It translates to CASSFTTSARGEAFF.

V is TRBV2 and J is TRBJ1-5; D is unresolved. Trimming took off 6 bases at V and 6 bases at J, with 15 bases between the two ends. The CDR3 is 14 amino acids. Germline V gives CDR1 SNHLY, CDR2 FYNNEI. The CDR3 protein is CASRSFREGQPQHF. The CDR3 bases are TGTGCCAGCAGATCTTTCCGGGAAGGTCAGCCCCAGCATTTT.

V is TRBV19 and J is TRBJ1-3; no clear D. The CDR3 has 15 residues. With 4 bases removed from V and 2 bases from J, the gap between germline ends came to 12 bases. CDR1 LNHDA and CDR2 SQIVND come from the germline V gene (reference sequence). In DNA form, the CDR3 reads TGTGCCAGTAGTAATCGGGGTCAGGCTGGAAACACCATATATTTT. It specifies CASSNRGQAGNTIYF.

The rearrangement links TRBV27 to TRBJ1-6; TRBD1 might be the D (5 bases). Deletions cut 5 bases from V and 10 bases from J, with 18 bases between. This CDR3 comprises 15 residues. Germline V gene sequence: CDR1 MNHEY, CDR2 SMNVEV (reference sequence). The CDR3 DNA reads TGTGCCAGCAGTCTAATCGGCCAGGGAGGCTCACCCCTCCACTTT. Protein: CASSLIGQGGSPLHF.

This clone appeared a few times. V gene TRBV25-1 combines with J gene TRBJ2-7; D remains ambiguous. The length of the CDR3 is 13 residues. CDR1 is MGHDK and CDR2 is SYGVNS in the germline V gene. The V end was cut by 0 bases, the J end by 3 bases, with 6 bases between. The DNA of the CDR3 is TGTGCCAGCAGTGAATATGACCGCTACGAGCAGTACTTC. Amino acid sequence: CASSEYDRYEQYF.

This chain connects TRBV10-3 to TRBJ2-7, with TRBD2 as a possible D gene (7 bases). The CDR3 totals 14 residues. The V end was cut by 4 bases, the J end by 3 bases, with 13 bases between. Per germline, CDR1 ENHRY and CDR2 SYGVKD. Written as DNA, the CDR3 is TGTGCCATCAGTGGGGGGGGCCTCCTCTACGAGCAGTACTTC. Amino acids: CAISGGGLLYEQYF.

This clone was counted only a few times. The chain links TRBV5-6 to TRBJ2-6, with TRBD2 as a possible D gene (5 bases). CDR3 length equals 14 residues. V was cut by 3 bases and J by 11 bases, with 15 bases left in between. Germline loops: CDR1 SGHDT, CDR2 YYEEEE. In nucleotides, the CDR3 is TGTGCCAGCAGCTCGATACTAGAAGAGGACGTCCTGACTTTC. Translating it yields CASSSILEEDVLTF. Complete variable domain (other parts from reference TRBV5-6 and TRBJ2-6): DAGVTQSPTHLIKTRGQQVTLRCSPKSGHDTVSWYQQALGQGPQFIFQYYEEEERQRGNFPDRFSGHQFPNYSSELNVNALLLGDSALYLCASSSILEEDVLTFGAGSRLTVL.

In its sample, this clone was seen many times. The CDR3 nucleotides read TGTGCCAGCAGCTTAGCGCTTGGTAGCGGGAATGAGCAGTTCTTC. Encoded protein: CASSLALGSGNEQFF. The rearrangement uses TRBV7-2 and TRBJ2-1, with TRBD2 identical over 7 bases. CDR3 length: 15 amino acids. Looked up from germline, CDR1 is SGHTA and CDR2 is FQGNSA. The ends lost 0 bases at V and 7 bases at J; junction bases unmatched: 6. Drawing the rest from reference TRBV7-2 and TRBJ2-1, the complete variable domain is GAGVSQSPSNKVTEKGKDVELRCDPISGHTALYWYRQSLGQGLEFLIYFQGNSAPDKSGLPSDRFSAERTGGSVSTLTIQRTQQEDSAVYLCASSLALGSGNEQFFGPGTRLTVL.

This clone appeared many times. This same CDR3 is encoded by further DNA sequences in the sample. J is TRBJ2-1 and V is TRBV5-1; 8 bases are shared with TRBD2. Germline-derived CDR1 and CDR2 are SGHRS and YFSETQ. The CDR3 runs to 15 residues. Trimming took 4 bases from V and 5 from J; bases not matched to a gene: 8. The chain's CDR3 is CASSVSGGGHNEQFF. Here the CDR3 DNA reads TGCGCCAGCAGCGTCAGCGGGGGTGGTCACAATGAGCAGTTCTTC.

This clone was picked up a small number of times. The rearrangement joins TRBV6-5 to TRBJ1-1; D remains unclear. Germline V CDR1 and CDR2: MNHEY, SVGAGI. CDR3 length: 12 amino acids. V was cut by 5 bases and J by 9 bases, with 13 bases left in between. CDR3 coding DNA: TGTGCCAGCAGTAAAGCATCGGACCAAGCTTTCTTT. Encoded protein: CASSKASDQAFF.

The chain links TRBV12-2 to TRBJ1-5; the listed D gene, TRBD1, was not tested against the DNA. TRBV12-2 is deemed a pseudogene. The CDR3 runs 19 residues. CDR3: CASRLETPTGGPSNQPQHF. CDR3 nucleotides: TGTGCAAGTCGCTTAGAGACTCCGACAGGGGGCCCTAGCAATCAGCCCCAGCATTTT.

There are many counts of this clone. The chain has TRBV5-1 and TRBJ2-1; 12 bases fit TRBD1. The germline gives CDR1 SGHRS, CDR2 YFSETQ. The CDR3 has 15 residues. Losses at the gene ends were 3 bases for V and 10 bases for J; bases not matched to a gene: 8. In DNA form, the CDR3 reads TGCGCCAGCAGCTGGGGACAGGGGGCCCAGGGGGAGCAGTTCTTC. Amino acids: CASSWGQGAQGEQFF.

The genes are TRBV4-3 and TRBJ2-3, with D possibly called TRBD1 or TRBD2 (5 bases each). CDR1 is LGHNA and CDR2 is YSLEER in the germline V gene. V was cut by 5 bases and J by 0 bases, with 12 bases left in between. The CDR3 extends over 15 amino acids. CDR3 amino acids: CASSETGTSTDTQYF. The DNA for the CDR3 is TGCGCCAGCAGCGAAACCGGGACCAGCACAGATACGCAGTATTTT.

CDR3 loop: CAWSVGGSGSDIQYF. CDR3 nucleotides: TGTGCCTGGAGTGTAGGAGGCTCCGGGAGCGACATTCAGTACTTC. The genes are TRBV30 and TRBJ2-4, with D perhaps TRBD2 (6 bases). V was shortened by 0 bases and J by 8 bases, with 17 bases between the two germline ends. Per germline, CDR1 GTSNPN and CDR2 SVGIG (reference sequence). The CDR3 runs 15 residues. Filled out from reference TRBV30 and TRBJ2-4, the complete variable domain reads SQTIHQWPATLVQPVGSPLSLECTVEGTSNPNLYWYRQAAGRGLQLLFYSVGIGQISSEVPQNLSASRPQDRQFILSSKKLLLSDSGFYLCAWSVGGSGSDIQYFGAGTRLSVL.

This clone was seen more than once but under ten times. This chain joins TRBV29-1 and TRBJ2-1; possibly TRBD1 or TRBD2 for D (7 bases each). V lost 4 bases and J 3 bases, leaving 25 bases between the germline ends. The germline gives CDR1 SQVTM, CDR2 ANQGSEA. This CDR3 has 18 amino acids. CDR3 amino acids: CSVVGGGIRSSGYNEQFF. Here the CDR3 DNA reads TGCAGCGTTGTTGGAGGGGGCATAAGGTCTAGCGGCTACAATGAGCAGTTCTTC.

This chain uses TRBV7-2 with TRBJ2-7; TRBD1 is a possible D gene (6 bases). The CDR3 runs to 14 residues. Germline assignment: CDR1 SGHTA and CDR2 FQGNSA. Trimming cost V 5 bases and J 2 bases, with 13 bases left between them. CDR3 in amino acids: CASSPQTGAYEQYV. CDR3 DNA sequence: TGTGCCAGCAGCCCCCAGACAGGTGCCTACGAGCAGTACGTC.

The V call is TRBV5-1, the J call TRBJ2-2; the D gene is possibly TRBD1 (6 bases). The V end was cut by 5 bases, the J end by 1 base, with 9 bases between. This CDR3 has 14 residues. Germline assignment: CDR1 SGHRS and CDR2 YFSETQ. The CDR3 bases are TGCGCCAGCAGTCCGACAGGGAACACCGGGGAGCTGTTTTTT. Residues: CASSPTGNTGELFF.

This clone was seen a handful of times. Other DNA sequences from this sample encode an identical CDR3 as well. The chain uses TRBV6-5 and TRBJ1-5; D is undetermined. CDR1 MNHEY and CDR2 SVGAGI come from the germline V gene. This CDR3 spans 15 amino acids. The V and J ends lost 0 bases and 3 bases respectively, with 9 bases between them. The DNA for the CDR3 is TGTGCCAGCAGTTACTCGGCAGGTTCCAATCAGCCCCAGCATTTT. Amino acids: CASSYSAGSNQPQHF.

This clone was seen a few times. The chain carries TRBV11-3 and TRBJ1-4; D is unclear. This CDR3 region has 12 residues. CDR1 and CDR2 from the germline V gene are SGHNT and YENEEA. Trimming cost V 2 bases and J 8 bases, with 6 bases left between them. The DNA for the CDR3 is TGTGCCAGCAGCTTATACCCCGAAAAACTGTTTTTT. It translates to CASSLYPEKLFF.

This clone was seen only a few times. The chain employs TRBV5-6 and TRBJ2-1; 8 nucleotides match TRBD1. With V trimmed by 3 bases and J by 3 bases, 5 bases remained unmatched. This CDR3 contains 15 residues. Germline assignment: CDR1 SGHDT and CDR2 YYEEEE. The CDR3 coding sequence is TGTGCCAGCAGCTATACCGGGACAGGCTACAATGAGCAGTTCTTC. Translating gives CASSYTGTGYNEQFF. Full variable domain (rest looked up from reference TRBV5-6 and TRBJ2-1): DAGVTQSPTHLIKTRGQQVTLRCSPKSGHDTVSWYQQALGQGPQFIFQYYEEEERQRGNFPDRFSGHQFPNYSSELNVNALLLGDSALYLCASSYTGTGYNEQFFGPGTRLTVL.

This clone was picked up a small number of times. V gene TRBV13 combines with J gene TRBJ2-4; D is perhaps TRBD1 or TRBD2 (5 bases each). Germline CDR1 and CDR2: PRHDT and FYEKMQ (reference sequence). V lost 3 bases and J lost 6, with 12 bases in between. The CDR3 totals 14 residues. The CDR3 spells CASSLGDRLNIQYF. The CDR3 DNA is TGTGCCAGCAGCTTGGGGGACCGCTTAAACATTCAGTACTTC.

This clone appeared once. The CDR3, as DNA: TGTGCCAGCAGTGGCTTAGCGGGCCTGTCCTACGAGCAGTACGTC. This encodes CASSGLAGLSYEQYV. The rearrangement uses TRBV6-4 and TRBJ2-7; 7 positions agree with TRBD2. Germline-derived CDR1 and CDR2 are MRHNA and SNTAGT. The CDR3 totals 15 residues. Trimming at V came to 4 bases and at J to 1 base, leaving 7 bases not matched to a gene.

This clone turned up a few times. The rearrangement joins TRBV5-5 to TRBJ2-1, with D possibly matching TRBD2 (6 bases). The CDR3 has 15 amino acids. The V gene's germline CDR1 is SGHKS and CDR2 YYEKEE (reference sequence). V was trimmed by 4 bases and J by 0 bases, leaving 11 bases between them. CDR3 protein: CASSRDLSSYNEQFF. DNA of the CDR3: TGTGCCAGCAGCCGGGACTTGAGCTCCTACAATGAGCAGTTCTTC.